This T cell receptor (beta chain) was captured in a study of blood T cell repertoires in COVID-19. Sequencing used immunoSEQ multiplex PCR; TCRdb keeps in-frame clones, though not all of them. The data contain fewer than 100,000 clones, around 87% of them singletons. V lost 4 bases, J lost 7 bases, and 5 bases stayed unmatched. The germline gives CDR1 WSHSY, CDR2 SAAADI. CDR3 size: 14 residues. This sequence joins TRBV10-2 and TRBJ2-7; 12 bases map to TRBD2. The sample taken for sequencing was peripheral blood. The TCR sequence derives from a human donor with acute or convalescent COVID-19. The donor label of this sample is uncertain. For the CDR3, the DNA is TGCGCCAGCAGTGGACTAGCGGGGGTAGAGGAGCAGTACTTC. This gives the protein CASSGLAGVEEQYF.